The 9 T cell receptor beta chains presented below share a single source sample, sequenced in a study of early T cells in non-severe SARS-CoV-2 infection. One entry per CDR3 protein, called by TCRdb with MiXCR from the 5' RACE reads. Of more than 20,000 distinct CDR3 sequences in the sample, around 3.9% were seen once. Sequencing was done on a sample of whole blood. The receptors derive from an adult who was a healthcare worker with PCR-confirmed SARS-CoV-2 infection or an uninfected control (not recorded which).

This clonotype appeared many times. This chain links TRBV28 with TRBJ2-1, with a weak D call TRBD2 (6 bases). Germline-derived CDR1 and CDR2 are MDHEN and SYDVKM. Between the trimmed V and J ends, which lost 6 bases and 8 bases, there was a span of 14 bases. This CDR3 has 13 residues. The CDR3 sequence is CASSSGVDDEQFF. The CDR3 DNA sequence: TGTGCCAGCAGCTCGGGAGTTGACGATGAGCAGTTCTTC.

This clonotype was detected ten times or more. The chain has TRBV28 and TRBJ1-4; 7 bases align to TRBD1. Trimming took 4 bases from V and 6 from J; bases not matched to a gene: 5. The germline CDR1 and CDR2 sequences are MDHEN and SYDVKM. The CDR3 sequence is 14 residues long. DNA of the CDR3: TGTGCCAGCAGTTCACAGGGGACTGATGAAAAACTGTTTTTT. Translated, it gives CASSSQGTDEKLFF.

The chain uses TRBV5-1 and TRBJ2-7; TRBD1 matches at 10 bases. This CDR3 is built from 15 residues. The V segment lost 3 bases and the J segment 3 bases; nucleotides outside the gene matches: 6. Germline assignment: CDR1 SGHRS and CDR2 YFSETQ. CDR3 DNA sequence: TGCGCCAGCAGCTCAACGGGACAGGGGTTCTACGAGCAGTACTTC. It specifies CASSSTGQGFYEQYF.

This clonotype was counted ten times or more. The V gene is TRBV19, the J gene TRBJ2-1; the D gene could be TRBD1 or TRBD2 (5 bases each). V was shortened by 6 bases and J by 2 bases, with 14 bases between the two germline ends. The CDR3 is 15 amino acids. The germline CDR1 and CDR2 sequences are LNHDA and SQIVND (reference sequence). In DNA, the CDR3 is TGTGCCAGTAGGACGGGACGTTCGGCCTACAATGAGCAGTTCTTC. Protein: CASRTGRSAYNEQFF.

This clonotype came up many times. The chain combines TRBV7-2 with TRBJ2-1; possible D gene TRBD2, 6 bases. The germline V gene encodes CDR1 SGHTA and CDR2 FQGNSA. With 7 bases removed from V and 7 bases from J, the gap between germline ends came to 20 bases. CDR3 length: 15 residues. The CDR3 sequence: CASNYLDSRGNEQFF. CDR3 DNA: TGTGCCAGCAACTACCTGGACTCGCGGGGAAATGAGCAGTTCTTC. Supplemented by reference TRBV7-2 and TRBJ2-1, the full variable domain reads GAGVSQSPSNKVTEKGKDVELRCDPISGHTALYWYRQSLGQGLEFLIYFQGNSAPDKSGLPSDRFSAERTGGSVSTLTIQRTQQEDSAVYLCASNYLDSRGNEQFFGPGTRLTVL.

This clonotype was recorded many times. The V gene is TRBV27, the J gene TRBJ2-3; 11 positions agree with TRBD1. This CDR3 contains 14 residues. Trimming removed 8 bases from V and 4 bases from J; junction bases left unmatched: 5. In germline, CDR1 is MNHEY, CDR2 SMNVEV (reference sequence). The CDR3: CASLGQGAADTQYF. The CDR3 coding sequence is TGTGCCAGCCTCGGACAGGGGGCCGCAGATACGCAGTATTTT.

This clonotype was seen at least ten times. The chain links TRBV5-4 to TRBJ1-6, with 7 bases identical to TRBD1. Germline values: CDR1 SGHNT, CDR2 YYREEE (reference sequence). V gave up 3 bases and J gave up 10 bases; unmatched junction bases: 10. The CDR3 is 15 residues long. The CDR3 is CASSYPTGRGSPLHF. DNA of the CDR3: TGTGCCAGCAGCTACCCGACAGGGCGGGGGTCACCCCTCCACTTT.

This clonotype has ten or more counts. The rearrangement links TRBV2 to TRBJ2-2; a weak D match, TRBD1 (5 bases). The CDR3 has 13 residues. V was trimmed by 7 bases and J by 4 bases, leaving 10 bases between them. In germline, CDR1 is SNHLY, CDR2 FYNNEI. The CDR3 loop reads CASKGAATGELFF. The CDR3 coding sequence is TGTGCCAGCAAAGGGGCGGCCACCGGGGAGCTGTTTTTT.

This rearrangement joins TRBV5-4 to TRBJ2-3, with 14 bases lining up with TRBD2. Germline V gene sequence: CDR1 SGHNT, CDR2 YYREEE (reference sequence). The V segment lost 4 bases and the J segment 4 bases; nucleotides outside the gene matches: 5. The CDR3 sequence is 16 residues long. The CDR3 nucleotides read TGTGCCAGCAGCCCGGGACTAGCGGGAGTAGCAGATACGCAGTATTTT. Its protein is CASSPGLAGVADTQYF.